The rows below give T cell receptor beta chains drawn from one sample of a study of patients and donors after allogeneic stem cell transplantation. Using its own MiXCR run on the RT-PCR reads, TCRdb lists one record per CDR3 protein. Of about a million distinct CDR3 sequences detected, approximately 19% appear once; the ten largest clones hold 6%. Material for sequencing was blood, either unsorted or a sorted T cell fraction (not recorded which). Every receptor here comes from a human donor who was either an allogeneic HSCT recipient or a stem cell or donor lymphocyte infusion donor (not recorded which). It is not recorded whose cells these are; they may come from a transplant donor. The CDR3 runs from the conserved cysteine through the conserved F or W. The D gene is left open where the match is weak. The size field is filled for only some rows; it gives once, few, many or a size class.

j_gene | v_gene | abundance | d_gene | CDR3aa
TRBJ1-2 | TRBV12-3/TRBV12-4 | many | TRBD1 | CASSSIGGAGSNDGYTF
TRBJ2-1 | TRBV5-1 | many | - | CASSLVRANEQFF
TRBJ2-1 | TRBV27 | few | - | CASSFIGGADEQFF
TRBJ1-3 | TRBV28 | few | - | CASRSPLPYTGNTIYF
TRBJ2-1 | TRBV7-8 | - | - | CASSPYLVPEMYNEQFF
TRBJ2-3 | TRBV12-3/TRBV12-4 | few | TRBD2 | CATRLAGVWDTQYF
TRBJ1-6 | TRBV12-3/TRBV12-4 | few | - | CASSHGTANRLHF
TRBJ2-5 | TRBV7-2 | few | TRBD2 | CASSPRAGVETQYF
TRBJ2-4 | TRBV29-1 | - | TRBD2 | CSVEVRHPRTSGMVDIQYF
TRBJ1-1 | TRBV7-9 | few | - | CASSFMDTEAFF
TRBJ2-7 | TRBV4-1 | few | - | CASSQPFNSEQYF
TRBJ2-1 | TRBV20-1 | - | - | CSARSTTEQFF
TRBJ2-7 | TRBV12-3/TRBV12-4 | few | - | CASSVSGTTSYEQYF
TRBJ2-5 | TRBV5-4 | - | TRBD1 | CASSQPTGVGETQYF
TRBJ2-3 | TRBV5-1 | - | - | CASGTQLSTDTQYF
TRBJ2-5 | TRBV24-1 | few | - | CATSDPNQETQYF
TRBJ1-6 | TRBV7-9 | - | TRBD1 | CASSPGTGYHLHF
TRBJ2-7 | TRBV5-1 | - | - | CASSLKVAVYEQYF
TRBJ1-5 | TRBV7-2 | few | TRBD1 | CASSLGQKGRNQPQHF
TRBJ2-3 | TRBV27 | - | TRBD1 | CASATGATDTQYF
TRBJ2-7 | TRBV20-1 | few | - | CSATFRARGYEQYF
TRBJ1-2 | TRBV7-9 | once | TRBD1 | CASSLPLGQGTPYGYTF
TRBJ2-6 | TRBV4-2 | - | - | CASSPTLQGAGANVLTF
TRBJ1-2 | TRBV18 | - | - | CASSPLGNNYGYTF
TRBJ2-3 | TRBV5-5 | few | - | CASSLQIGPTDTQYF
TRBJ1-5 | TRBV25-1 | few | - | CASSEPGQNQPQHF
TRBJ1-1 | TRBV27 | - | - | CASSLSAHNTEAFF
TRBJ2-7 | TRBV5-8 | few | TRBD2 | CASSLGLAGTIYEQYF
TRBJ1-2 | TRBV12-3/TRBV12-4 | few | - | CASSEDSGYGYTF
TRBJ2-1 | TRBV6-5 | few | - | CASSYRTVALKNEQFF
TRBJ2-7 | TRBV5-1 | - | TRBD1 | CASSVYRGISYEQYF
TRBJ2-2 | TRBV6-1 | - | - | CASIRDRRTGELFF
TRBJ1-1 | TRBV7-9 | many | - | CASSLVGQTEAFF
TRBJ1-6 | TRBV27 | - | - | CASSLSPDSNSPLHF
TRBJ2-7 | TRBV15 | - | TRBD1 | CATSRPPGGPYF
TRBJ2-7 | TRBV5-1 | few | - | CASSWGDYEQYF
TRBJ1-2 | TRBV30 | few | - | CAWSASNGYTF
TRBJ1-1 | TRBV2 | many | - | CASKSRTVNTEAFF
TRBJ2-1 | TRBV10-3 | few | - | CAIRLYNEQFF
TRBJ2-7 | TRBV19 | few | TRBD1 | CASSRGTGDSREQYF
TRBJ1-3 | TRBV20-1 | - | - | CSASYGGRGNTIYF
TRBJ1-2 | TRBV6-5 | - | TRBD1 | CASRYPTTRQGFYGYTF
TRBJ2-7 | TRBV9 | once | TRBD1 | CASSVFLGQGEQYF
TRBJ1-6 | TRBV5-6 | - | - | CASSLSSSSYNSPLHF
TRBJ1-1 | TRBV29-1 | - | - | CSVLVSNTEAFF
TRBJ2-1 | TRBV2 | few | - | CASSEDRGNEQFF
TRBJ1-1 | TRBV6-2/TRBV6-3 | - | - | CASPPNHGQFFTEAFF
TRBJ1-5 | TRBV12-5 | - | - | CASGDGRYQPQHF
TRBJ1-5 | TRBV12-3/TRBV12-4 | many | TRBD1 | CASRTGTGFEQPQHF
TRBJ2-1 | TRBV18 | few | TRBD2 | CASSPPGLANEFF
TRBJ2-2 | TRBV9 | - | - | CASSASDRNTGELFF
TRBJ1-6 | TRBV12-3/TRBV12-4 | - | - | CASSPGTGSSYNSPLHF
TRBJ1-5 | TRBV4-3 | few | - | CASSQNRGPNQPQHF
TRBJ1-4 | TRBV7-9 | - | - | CASSLRGVIDEKLFF
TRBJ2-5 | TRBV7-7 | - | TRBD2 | CASSQSSGGETQYF
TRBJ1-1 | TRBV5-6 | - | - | CASSPSGTGTYTEAFF
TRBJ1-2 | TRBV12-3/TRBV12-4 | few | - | CASRGSRDDGYTF
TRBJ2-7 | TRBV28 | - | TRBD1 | CASSPADRRYEQYF
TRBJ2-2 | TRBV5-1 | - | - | CASSLDHNTGELFF